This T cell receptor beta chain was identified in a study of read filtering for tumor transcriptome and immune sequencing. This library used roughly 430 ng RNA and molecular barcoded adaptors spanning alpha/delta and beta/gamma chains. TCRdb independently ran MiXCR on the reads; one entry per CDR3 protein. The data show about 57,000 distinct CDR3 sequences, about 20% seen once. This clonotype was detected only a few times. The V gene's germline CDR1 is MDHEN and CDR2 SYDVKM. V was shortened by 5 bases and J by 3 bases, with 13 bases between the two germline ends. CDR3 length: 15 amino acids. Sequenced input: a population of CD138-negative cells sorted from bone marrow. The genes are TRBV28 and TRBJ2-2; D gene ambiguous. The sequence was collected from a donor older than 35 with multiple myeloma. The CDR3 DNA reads TGTGCCAGCAGTCCAAGAGGACGGTACACCGGGGAGCTGTTTTTT. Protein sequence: CASSPRGRYTGELFF.